This T cell receptor beta chain was documented in a study of T-cell memory formation after mild COVID-19. Study background: Across donors, TCR clusters were largely donor specific. Findings and caveats of the study: Later expanders leaned CD4+, whereas clones that contracted between day 15 and 85 were balanced CD4/CD8. Day 37-peaking second-wave clones had unconfirmed SARS-CoV-2 specificity.

Amplification by 5'RACE using constant-segment primers produced TCR alpha and TCR beta cDNA libraries that carried sample barcodes and UMIs. TCRdb processed the 5' RACE reads anew with MiXCR; each CDR3 protein has one entry. The table has over 400,000 distinct CDR3 sequences, 20% to 30% seen once. The germline gives CDR1 KGHDR, CDR2 SFDVKD. The CDR3 has 17 amino acids. J gave up 1 base and V 5 bases, and 2 bases lay outside the gene matches. This clonotype came up a few times. Its antigen is undetermined. Sequencing was carried out using PBMCs or a T cell subset sorted from them (not recorded which). The genes are TRBV24-1 and TRBJ2-6; 12 bases agree with TRBD1. This TCR was sampled from an adult woman who had mild COVID-19 (a few samples of this study predate the infection). Cell type and time point are not known. CDR3 amino acids: CATSGDRGRSGANVLTF. In DNA form, the CDR3 reads TGTGCCACCAGTGGGGACAGGGGGCGTTCTGGGGCCAACGTCCTGACTTTC.